This T cell receptor (beta chain) comes out of a study of glioma-infiltrating T cells. The study, taken as a whole, reports: Tissue and blood shared very few CDR3 sequences. Above-expected tissue-blood divergence occurred in all gliomas, most in low-grade ones.

TCR alpha and beta CDR3 regions were amplified from RNA using iRepertoire nested multiplex PCR. Input was roughly 85-400 ng of tissue mRNA or PBMC total RNA. TCRdb fed the multiplex PCR reads into MiXCR, producing one record per CDR3 protein. This sample has more than 90,000 distinct CDR3 sequences; about 37% occur once, and the top ten carry 35% to 40%. About this clonotype: Antigen unknown.

The sequencing input was glioma tissue, nonneoplastic brain tissue, or PBMCs (not recorded which). This clonotype was obtained from a human donor with low-grade glioma or glioblastoma, undergoing nonglioma brain surgery, or in good health (not recorded which).

This CDR3 reads CSACDSGLAETQYF. The CDR3 DNA reads as TGCAGTGCTTGTGACTCTGGACTAGCGGAGACCCAGTACTTC. The chain is built from TRBV20-1 and TRBJ2-5; the match to TRBD2 covers 9 bases. CDR1 and CDR2 (germline): DFQATT, SNEGSKA (reference sequence). The V and J ends lost 5 bases and 5 bases, in that order; junction bases with no gene match: 9. The CDR3 length is 14 residues.